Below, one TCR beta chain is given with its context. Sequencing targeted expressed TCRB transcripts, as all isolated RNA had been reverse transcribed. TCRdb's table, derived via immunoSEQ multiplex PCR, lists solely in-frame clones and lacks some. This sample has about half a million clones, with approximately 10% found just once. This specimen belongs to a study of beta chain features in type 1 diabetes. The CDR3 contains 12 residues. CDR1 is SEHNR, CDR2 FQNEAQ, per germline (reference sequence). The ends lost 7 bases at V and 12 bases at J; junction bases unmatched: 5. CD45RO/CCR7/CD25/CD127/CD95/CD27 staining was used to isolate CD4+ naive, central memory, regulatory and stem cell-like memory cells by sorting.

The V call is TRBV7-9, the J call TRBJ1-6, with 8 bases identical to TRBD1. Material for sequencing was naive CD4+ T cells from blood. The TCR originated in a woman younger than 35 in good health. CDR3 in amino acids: CASTQGVGPLHF. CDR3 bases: TGTGCCAGCACACAGGGGGTTGGACCCCTCCACTTT.